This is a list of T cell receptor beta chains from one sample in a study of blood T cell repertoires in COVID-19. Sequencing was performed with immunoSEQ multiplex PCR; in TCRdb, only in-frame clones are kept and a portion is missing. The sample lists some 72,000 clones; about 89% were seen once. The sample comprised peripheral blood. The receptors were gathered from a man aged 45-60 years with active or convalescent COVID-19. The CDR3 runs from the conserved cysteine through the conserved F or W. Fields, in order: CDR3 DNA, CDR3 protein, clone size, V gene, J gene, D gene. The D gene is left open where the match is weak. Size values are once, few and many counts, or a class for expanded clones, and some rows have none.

cdr3_nt: TGTGCCAGCAGCTTAGCTGTCCTAAACAATGAGCAGTTCTTC; cdr3_aa: CASSLAVLNNEQFF; clone_size: few; v_call: TRBV13; j_call: TRBJ2-1; d_call: NA
cdr3_nt: TGTGCCACCAGTGAAGCAAACGGGGGACAGGTTCAAGAGACCCAGTACTTC; cdr3_aa: CATSEANGGQVQETQYF; clone_size: NA; v_call: TRBV24-1; j_call: TRBJ2-5; d_call: TRBD1
cdr3_nt: TGCGCCAGCAGCCTAAGCGTGAATGAGCAGTTCTTC; cdr3_aa: CASSLSVNEQFF; clone_size: few; v_call: TRBV4-3; j_call: TRBJ2-1; d_call: NA
cdr3_nt: TGTGCCAGCAGCCTCTGGACAGGGGGAACTGAAGCTTTCTTT; cdr3_aa: CASSLWTGGTEAFF; clone_size: NA; v_call: TRBV9; j_call: TRBJ1-1; d_call: TRBD1
cdr3_nt: TGTGCCAGTAGTGGGCTACAGGGGGCCGCGTCAGCTTTCTTT; cdr3_aa: CASSGLQGAASAFF; clone_size: NA; v_call: TRBV19; j_call: TRBJ1-1; d_call: TRBD1
cdr3_nt: TGTGCCAGCGGTGCACAGGGGATCGGCTACACCTTC; cdr3_aa: CASGAQGIGYTF; clone_size: NA; v_call: TRBV28; j_call: TRBJ1-2; d_call: TRBD1
cdr3_nt: TGCGCCAGCAGCTTGTCCGCAGATACGCAGTATTTT; cdr3_aa: CASSLSADTQYF; clone_size: NA; v_call: TRBV5-1; j_call: TRBJ2-3; d_call: NA
cdr3_nt: TGTGCCAGCAGCCAAGGACTAGAGGCCCATGAGCAGTTCTTC; cdr3_aa: CASSQGLEAHEQFF; clone_size: NA; v_call: TRBV3-1/TRBV3-2; j_call: TRBJ2-1; d_call: NA
cdr3_nt: TGCGCCAGCAGCCCTGGACAGGGAGGCGTCACTGAAGCTTTCTTT; cdr3_aa: CASSPGQGGVTEAFF; clone_size: NA; v_call: TRBV4-1; j_call: TRBJ1-1; d_call: TRBD1
cdr3_nt: TGCGCCAGCAGCCCAAACGACAAACAAGAGACCCAGTACTTC; cdr3_aa: CASSPNDKQETQYF; clone_size: NA; v_call: TRBV5-1; j_call: TRBJ2-5; d_call: NA
cdr3_nt: TGTGCCAGCAGCAATGAGGTAGCTAACTATGGCTACACCTTC; cdr3_aa: CASSNEVANYGYTF; clone_size: NA; v_call: TRBV7-2; j_call: TRBJ1-2; d_call: NA
cdr3_nt: TGTGCCAGCAGTCCTCTGACAGGGAACACTGAAGCTTTCTTT; cdr3_aa: CASSPLTGNTEAFF; clone_size: NA; v_call: TRBV6-5; j_call: TRBJ1-1; d_call: NA
cdr3_nt: TGTGCCTGGACCCCCGGGACAGGGGATTCACCCCTCCACTTT; cdr3_aa: CAWTPGTGDSPLHF; clone_size: NA; v_call: TRBV30; j_call: TRBJ1-6; d_call: TRBD1
cdr3_nt: TGTGCCAGCAGTGGAGATAGCGCCGAGCAGTTCTTC; cdr3_aa: CASSGDSAEQFF; clone_size: NA; v_call: TRBV2; j_call: TRBJ2-1; d_call: NA
cdr3_nt: TGTGCCAGCAGTTTATTTAAGGGGTGGGACACTGAAGCTTTCTTT; cdr3_aa: CASSLFKGWDTEAFF; clone_size: once; v_call: TRBV27; j_call: TRBJ1-1; d_call: NA
cdr3_nt: TGTGCCAGCTCACCACCGGGAGGGAATGGTGAAAAACTGTTTTTT; cdr3_aa: CASSPPGGNGEKLFF; clone_size: once; v_call: TRBV18; j_call: TRBJ1-4; d_call: NA
cdr3_nt: TGTGCCAGCAGTGATTCCTCAGATACGCAGTATTTT; cdr3_aa: CASSDSSDTQYF; clone_size: NA; v_call: TRBV6-1; j_call: TRBJ2-3; d_call: NA
cdr3_nt: TGTGCCAGCAGCTCAGAGGGACAATGGGGCTACGAGCAGTACTTC; cdr3_aa: CASSSEGQWGYEQYF; clone_size: NA; v_call: TRBV9; j_call: TRBJ2-7; d_call: NA
cdr3_nt: TGTGCCAGCACCATTGGAACAGGGGACGATAGCAATCAGCCCCAGCATTTT; cdr3_aa: CASTIGTGDDSNQPQHF; clone_size: NA; v_call: TRBV14; j_call: TRBJ1-5; d_call: TRBD1
cdr3_nt: TGTGCCAGCAGTTTTGACAGGGATCCCCACTATGGCTACACCTTC; cdr3_aa: CASSFDRDPHYGYTF; clone_size: NA; v_call: TRBV5-4; j_call: TRBJ1-2; d_call: TRBD1
cdr3_nt: TGTGCCAGCAGCTCACAATACGAGCAGTACTTC; cdr3_aa: CASSSQYEQYF; clone_size: NA; v_call: TRBV11-2; j_call: TRBJ2-7; d_call: NA
cdr3_nt: TGTGCCAGCAGCTTTGGTACAGGCTATGGCTACACCTTC; cdr3_aa: CASSFGTGYGYTF; clone_size: few; v_call: TRBV7-2; j_call: TRBJ1-2; d_call: NA
cdr3_nt: TGTGCCAGCCGGTCCGGGGAGGGAATTTTGAACACCGGGGAGCTGTTTTTT; cdr3_aa: CASRSGEGILNTGELFF; clone_size: NA; v_call: TRBV10-3; j_call: TRBJ2-2; d_call: TRBD2
cdr3_nt: TGTGCCACCAGTGACACAGGCAGGTCCTATGGCTACACCTTC; cdr3_aa: CATSDTGRSYGYTF; clone_size: NA; v_call: TRBV24-1; j_call: TRBJ1-2; d_call: NA
cdr3_nt: TGTGCCAGTAGTTCCCCGGGACTAGCCCAAGAGACCCAGTACTTC; cdr3_aa: CASSSPGLAQETQYF; clone_size: NA; v_call: TRBV19; j_call: TRBJ2-5; d_call: TRBD2
cdr3_nt: TGTGCCAGCAGCCAGGGACAGGGTGGGAATTCACCCCTCCACTTT; cdr3_aa: CASSQGQGGNSPLHF; clone_size: NA; v_call: TRBV5-4; j_call: TRBJ1-6; d_call: TRBD1
cdr3_nt: TGTGCCACCAGCAGAGAAAGGGTACTAGCGGGGGAAGAGACCCAGTACTTC; cdr3_aa: CATSRERVLAGEETQYF; clone_size: once; v_call: TRBV15; j_call: TRBJ2-5; d_call: TRBD2